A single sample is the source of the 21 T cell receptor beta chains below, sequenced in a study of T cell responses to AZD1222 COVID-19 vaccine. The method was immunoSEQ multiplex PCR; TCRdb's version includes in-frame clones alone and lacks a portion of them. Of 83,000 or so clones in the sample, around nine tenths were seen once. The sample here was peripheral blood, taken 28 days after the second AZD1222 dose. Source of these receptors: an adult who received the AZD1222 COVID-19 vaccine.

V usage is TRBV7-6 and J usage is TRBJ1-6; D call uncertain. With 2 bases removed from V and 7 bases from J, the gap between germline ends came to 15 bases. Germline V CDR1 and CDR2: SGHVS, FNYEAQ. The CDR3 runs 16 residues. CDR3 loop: CASSLSGINPNSPLHF. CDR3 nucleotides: TGTGCCAGCAGCTTATCCGGAATTAACCCAAATTCACCCCTCCACTTT.

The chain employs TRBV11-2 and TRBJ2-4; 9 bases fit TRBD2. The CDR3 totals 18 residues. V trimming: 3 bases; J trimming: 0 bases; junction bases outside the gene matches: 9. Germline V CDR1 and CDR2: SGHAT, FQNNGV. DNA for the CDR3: TGTGCCAGCAGCTTTTTTTCGGAAGCGGGAGGAGCCAAAAACATTCAGTACTTC. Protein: CASSFFSEAGGAKNIQYF.

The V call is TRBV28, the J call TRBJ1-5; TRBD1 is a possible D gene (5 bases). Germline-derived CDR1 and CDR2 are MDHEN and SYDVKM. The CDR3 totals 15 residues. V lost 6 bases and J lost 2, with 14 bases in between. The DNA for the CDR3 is TGTGCCAGCAGCGGGGGTTCCTTTGGCAATCAGCCCCAGCATTTT. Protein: CASSGGSFGNQPQHF.

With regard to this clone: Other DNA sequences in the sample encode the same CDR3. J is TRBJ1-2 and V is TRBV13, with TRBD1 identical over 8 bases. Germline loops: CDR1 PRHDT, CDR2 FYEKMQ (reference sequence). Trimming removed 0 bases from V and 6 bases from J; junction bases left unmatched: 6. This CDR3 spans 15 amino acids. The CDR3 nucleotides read TGTGCCAGCAGCTTAGGCCAGGACAGGGATGATGGCTACACCTTC. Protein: CASSLGQDRDDGYTF.

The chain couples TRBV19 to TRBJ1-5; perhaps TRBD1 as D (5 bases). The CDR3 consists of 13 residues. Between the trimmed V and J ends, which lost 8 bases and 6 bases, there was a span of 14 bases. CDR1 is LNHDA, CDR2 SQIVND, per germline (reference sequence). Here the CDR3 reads CASSRGTLQPQHF. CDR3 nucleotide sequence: TGTGCCAGTTCTAGAGGGACCCTTCAGCCCCAGCATTTT. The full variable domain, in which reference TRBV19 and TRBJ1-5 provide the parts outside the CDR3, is DGGITQSPKYLFRKEGQNVTLSCEQNLNHDAMYWYRQDPGQGLRLIYYSQIVNDFQKGDIAEGYSVSREKKESFPLTVTSAQKNPTAFYLCASSRGTLQPQHFGDGTRLSIL.

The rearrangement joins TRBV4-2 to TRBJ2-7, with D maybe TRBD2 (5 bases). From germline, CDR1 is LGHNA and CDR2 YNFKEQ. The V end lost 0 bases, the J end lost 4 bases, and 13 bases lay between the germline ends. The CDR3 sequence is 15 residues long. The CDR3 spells CASSQELGEQYEQYF. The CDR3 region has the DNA TGTGCCAGCAGCCAAGAACTAGGAGAGCAGTACGAGCAGTACTTC.

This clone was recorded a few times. The CDR3 DNA is TGTGCCAGCAGCGAGACAGGGGCCTTCTATGGCTACACCTTC. This sequence encodes CASSETGAFYGYTF. The chain recombines TRBV27 with TRBJ1-2; 8 bases fit TRBD1. Germline V gives CDR1 MNHEY, CDR2 SMNVEV (reference sequence). The CDR3 is made up of 14 amino acids. The V segment lost 6 bases and the J segment 4 bases; nucleotides outside the gene matches: 7.

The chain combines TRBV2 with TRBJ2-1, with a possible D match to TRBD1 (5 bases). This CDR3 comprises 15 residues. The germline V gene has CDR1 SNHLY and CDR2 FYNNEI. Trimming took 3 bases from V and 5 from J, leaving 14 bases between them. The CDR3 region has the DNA TGTGCCAGCAGTGAGGGGCAGATCGGCAACAATGAGCAGTTCTTC. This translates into CASSEGQIGNNEQFF.

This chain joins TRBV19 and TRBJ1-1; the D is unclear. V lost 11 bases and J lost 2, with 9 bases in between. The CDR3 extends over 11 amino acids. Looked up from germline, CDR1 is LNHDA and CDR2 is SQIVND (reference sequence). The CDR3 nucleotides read TGTGCCTCCAGCCGCAACACTGAAGCTTTCTTT. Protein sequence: CASSRNTEAFF.

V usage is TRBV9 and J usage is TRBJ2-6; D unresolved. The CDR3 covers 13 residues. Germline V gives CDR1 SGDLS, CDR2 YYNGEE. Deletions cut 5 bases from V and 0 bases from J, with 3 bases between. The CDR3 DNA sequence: TGTGCCAGCAGGGGCTCTGGGGCCAACGTCCTGACTTTC. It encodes CASRGSGANVLTF.

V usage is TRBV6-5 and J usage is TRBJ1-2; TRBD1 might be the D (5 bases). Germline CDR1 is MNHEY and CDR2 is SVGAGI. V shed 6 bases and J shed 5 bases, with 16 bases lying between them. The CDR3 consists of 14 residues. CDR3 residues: CASRATGQTYGYTF. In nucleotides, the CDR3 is TGTGCCAGCAGGGCCACTGGACAAACTTATGGCTACACCTTC.

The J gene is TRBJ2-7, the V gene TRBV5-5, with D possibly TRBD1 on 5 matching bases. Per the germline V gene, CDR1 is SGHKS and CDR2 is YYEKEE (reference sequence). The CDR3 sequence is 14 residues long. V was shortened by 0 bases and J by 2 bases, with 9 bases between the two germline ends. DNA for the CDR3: TGTGCCAGCAGCTTGGGCCTACAGGCCTACGAGCAGTACTTC. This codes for CASSLGLQAYEQYF.

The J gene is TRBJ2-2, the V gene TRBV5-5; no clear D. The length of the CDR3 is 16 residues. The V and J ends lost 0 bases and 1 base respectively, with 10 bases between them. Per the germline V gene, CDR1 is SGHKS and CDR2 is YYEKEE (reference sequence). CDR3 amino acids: CASSLVAGVNTGELFF. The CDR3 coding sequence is TGTGCCAGCAGCTTGGTGGCAGGCGTGAACACCGGGGAGCTGTTTTTT.

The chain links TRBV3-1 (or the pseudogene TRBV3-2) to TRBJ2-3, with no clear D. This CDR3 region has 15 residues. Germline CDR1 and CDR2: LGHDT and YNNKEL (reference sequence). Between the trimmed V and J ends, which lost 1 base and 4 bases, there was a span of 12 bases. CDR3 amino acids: CASSQAPRGADTQYF. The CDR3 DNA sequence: TGTGCCAGCAGCCAAGCCCCTCGTGGGGCAGATACGCAGTATTTT.

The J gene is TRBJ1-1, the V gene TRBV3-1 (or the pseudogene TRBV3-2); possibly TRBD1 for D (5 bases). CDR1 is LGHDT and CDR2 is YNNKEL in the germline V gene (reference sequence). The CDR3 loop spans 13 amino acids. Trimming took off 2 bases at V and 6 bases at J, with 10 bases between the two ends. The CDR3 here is CASSQFLGAEAFF. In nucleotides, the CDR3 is TGTGCCAGCAGCCAATTTTTGGGGGCTGAAGCTTTCTTT.

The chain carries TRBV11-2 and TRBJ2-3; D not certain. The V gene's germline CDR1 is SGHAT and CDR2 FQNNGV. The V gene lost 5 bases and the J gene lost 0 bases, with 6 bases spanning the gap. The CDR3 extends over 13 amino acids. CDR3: CASSEGSTDTQYF. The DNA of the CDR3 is TGTGCCAGCAGCGAAGGGAGCACAGATACGCAGTATTTT.

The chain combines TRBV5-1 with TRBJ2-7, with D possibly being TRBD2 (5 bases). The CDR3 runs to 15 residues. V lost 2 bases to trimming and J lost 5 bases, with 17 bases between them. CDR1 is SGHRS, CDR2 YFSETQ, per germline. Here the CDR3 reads CASSFTRRPGDEQYF. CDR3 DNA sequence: TGCGCCAGCAGCTTTACTAGGCGCCCGGGCGACGAGCAGTACTTC.

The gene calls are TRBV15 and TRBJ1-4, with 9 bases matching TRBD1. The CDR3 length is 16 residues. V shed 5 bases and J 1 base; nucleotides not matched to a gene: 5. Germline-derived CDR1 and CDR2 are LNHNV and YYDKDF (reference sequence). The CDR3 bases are TGTGCCACCAGCGCCAGGACAGGGGTAACTAATGAAAAACTGTTTTTT. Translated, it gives CATSARTGVTNEKLFF.

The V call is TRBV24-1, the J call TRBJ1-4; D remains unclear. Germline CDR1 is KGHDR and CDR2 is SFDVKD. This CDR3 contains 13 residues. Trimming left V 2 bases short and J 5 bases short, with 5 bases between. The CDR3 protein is CATSDYRNEKLFF. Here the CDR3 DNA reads TGTGCCACCAGTGATTACCGAAATGAAAAACTGTTTTTT.

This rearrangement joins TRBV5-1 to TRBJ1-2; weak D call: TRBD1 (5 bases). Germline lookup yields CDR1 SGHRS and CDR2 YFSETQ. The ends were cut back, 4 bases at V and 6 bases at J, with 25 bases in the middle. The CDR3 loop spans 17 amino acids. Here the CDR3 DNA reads TGCGCCAGCAGCCCTCCGGGACCCTCATGGGGTTTCGATGGCTACACCTTC. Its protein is CASSPPGPSWGFDGYTF.

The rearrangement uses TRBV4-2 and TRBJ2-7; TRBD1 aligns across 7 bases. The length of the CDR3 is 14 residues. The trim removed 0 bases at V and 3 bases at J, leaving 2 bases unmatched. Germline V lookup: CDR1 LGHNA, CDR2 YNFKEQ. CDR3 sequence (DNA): TGTGCCAGCAGCCAAGACGCAGGGGGCTACGAGCAGTACTTC. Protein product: CASSQDAGGYEQYF.